This is a list of T cell receptor beta chains from one sample in a study of blood T cell repertoires in COVID-19. Some clones are missing from TCRdb's copy, which holds only in-frame ones; the method was immunoSEQ multiplex PCR. Of approximately 130,000 clones listed, around 76% are singletons. The source material was peripheral blood. The receptors derive from a human donor in a cohort sampled during active COVID-19. The CDR3 runs from the conserved cysteine through the conserved F or W. A D gene is named only where the DNA matches it firmly. The size field is filled for only some rows; it gives once, few, many or a size class.

>TRBV2|few|TRBJ2-1|TRBD2|14
TGTGCCAGCAGTCTCGGGGGGGGGATGAATGAGCAGTTCTTC
CASSLGGGMNEQFF
>TRBV6-5|NA|TRBJ1-5|NA|14
TGTGCCAGCAGCGCCGGGAGGGGAGATCAGCCCCAGCATTTT
CASSAGRGDQPQHF
>TRBV15|NA|TRBJ2-7|TRBD1|15
TGTGCCACCAGCAGAGTCTCGCAGGGGGTTGGCGAGCAGTACTTC
CATSRVSQGVGEQYF
>TRBV5-5|NA|TRBJ1-1|NA|15
TGTGCCAGCAGCTTGGTTATGGCCTGGAACACTGAAGCTTTCTTT
CASSLVMAWNTEAFF
>TRBV2|NA|TRBJ2-7|TRBD1|13
TGTGCCACTTCCAGGGGGAACACCTACGAGCAGTACTTC
CATSRGNTYEQYF
>TRBV21-1|NA|TRBJ2-7|NA|14
TGTGCCAGCAGCATGAGGGGGCCCCACTACGAGCAGTACTTC
CASSMRGPHYEQYF
>TRBV6-6|NA|TRBJ2-3|TRBD1|14
TGTGCCAGCAGTTACTCCGACAGGGCGCTTACGCAGTATTTT
CASSYSDRALTQYF
>TRBV13|NA|TRBJ1-1|NA|14
TGTGCCAGCAGTAGGGGGGGTTTTAACACTGAAGCTTTCTTT
CASSRGGFNTEAFF
>TRBV6-5|NA|TRBJ2-7|TRBD1|15
TGTGCCAGCAGTCGAGACCGGGACAGCTCCTACGAGCAGTACTTC
CASSRDRDSSYEQYF
>TRBV25-1|once|TRBJ1-2|NA|13
TGTGCCAGCACGGACAGCCCCTTTCGTGGCTACACCTTC
CASTDSPFRGYTF
>TRBV9|NA|TRBJ2-1|TRBD2|16
TGTGCCAGCAGCACCCAAATGGGAGGGACGTACAATGAGCAGTTCTTC
CASSTQMGGTYNEQFF
>TRBV5-1|NA|TRBJ2-7|NA|12
TGCGCCAGCAGCTTACAGGGCGACGAGCAGTACTTC
CASSLQGDEQYF
>TRBV27|NA|TRBJ2-7|TRBD1|16
TGTGCCAGCAGTCACGGGACAGGCGAACTGGTACTAGAGCAGTACTTC
CASSHGTGELVLEQYF
>TRBV10-3|NA|TRBJ2-1|TRBD2|17
TGTGCCATCAGGGACGGGAAAGTTGGCGGGGGGCGAAATGAGCAGTTCTTC
CAIRDGKVGGGRNEQFF
>TRBV9|NA|TRBJ2-1|TRBD2|16
TGTGCCAGCAGCGCCCCCCTAGCGGGGGGATACAATGAGCAGTTCTTC
CASSAPLAGGYNEQFF
>TRBV9|NA|TRBJ1-2|TRBD1|15
TGTGCCAGCAGCGGACAGGGGGCAAGTTCCCATGGCTACACCTTC
CASSGQGASSHGYTF
>TRBV10-1|NA|TRBJ2-1|TRBD1|14
TGCGCCAGCAGTGCGACAGGGGCGGTCAATGAGCAGTTCTTC
CASSATGAVNEQFF
>TRBV2|NA|TRBJ1-3|TRBD1|15
TGTGCCAGCAGAGGACAGGTCATCTCTGGAAACACCATATATTTT
CASRGQVISGNTIYF
>TRBV10-3|NA|TRBJ1-3|TRBD1|15
TGTGCCATCAGCCTTGGGACAGTCTCTGGAAACACCATATATTTT
CAISLGTVSGNTIYF
>TRBV3-1/TRBV3-2|NA|TRBJ1-2|NA|15
TGTGCCAGCAGCCCAGCGGCGGTACAGGGACATGGCTACACCTTC
CASSPAAVQGHGYTF
>TRBV5-1|once|TRBJ2-3|NA|14
TGCGCCAGCAGCTTTGACACTAGCACAGATACGCAGTATTTT
CASSFDTSTDTQYF
>TRBV19|few|TRBJ2-2|NA|14
TGTGCCACTAAAGAGACAGTGAACACCGGGGAGCTGTTTTTT
CATKETVNTGELFF
>TRBV3-1/TRBV3-2|NA|TRBJ2-6|NA|18
TGTGCCAGCAGCCACTGGACAGCGGCAAGCTCTGGGGCCAACGTCCTGACTTTC
CASSHWTAASSGANVLTF
>TRBV4-1|NA|TRBJ2-7|TRBD1|17
TGCGCCAGCAGCCAAACATTGGGGACAGGGCCCTCCTACGAGCAGTACTTC
CASSQTLGTGPSYEQYF
>TRBV19|once|TRBJ1-1|NA|13
TGTGCCAGTAGTATATGGGGGGGGAGCGAAGCTTTCTTT
CASSIWGGSEAFF